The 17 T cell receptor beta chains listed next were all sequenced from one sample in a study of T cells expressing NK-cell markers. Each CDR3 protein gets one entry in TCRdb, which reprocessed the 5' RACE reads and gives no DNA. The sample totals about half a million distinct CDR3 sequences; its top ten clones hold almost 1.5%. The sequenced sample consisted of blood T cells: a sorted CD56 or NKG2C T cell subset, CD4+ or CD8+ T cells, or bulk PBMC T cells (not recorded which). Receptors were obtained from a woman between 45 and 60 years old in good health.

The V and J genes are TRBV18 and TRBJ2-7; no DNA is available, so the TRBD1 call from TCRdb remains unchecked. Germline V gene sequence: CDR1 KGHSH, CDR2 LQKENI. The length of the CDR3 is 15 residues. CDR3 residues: CASSPQQGTAYEQYF.

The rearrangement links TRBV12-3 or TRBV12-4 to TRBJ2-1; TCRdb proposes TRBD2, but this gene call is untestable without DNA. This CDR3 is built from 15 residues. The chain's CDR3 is CASRPPRGLYNEQFF.

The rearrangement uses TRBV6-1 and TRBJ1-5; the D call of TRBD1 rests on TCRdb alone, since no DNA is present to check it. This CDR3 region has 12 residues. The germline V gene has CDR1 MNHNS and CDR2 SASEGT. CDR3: CASSEGVRAQHF.

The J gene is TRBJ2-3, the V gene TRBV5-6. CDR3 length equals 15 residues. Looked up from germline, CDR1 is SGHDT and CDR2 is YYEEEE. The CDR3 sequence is CASSVTLQSGDTQYF.

CDR3 amino acids: CASSQGGMTGSEGNTEAFF. This chain connects TRBV4-1 to TRBJ1-1; the TCRdb call, TRBD1, lacks DNA for checking. Germline V gene lookup returns CDR1 MGHRA and CDR2 YSYEKL. CDR3 size: 19 residues.

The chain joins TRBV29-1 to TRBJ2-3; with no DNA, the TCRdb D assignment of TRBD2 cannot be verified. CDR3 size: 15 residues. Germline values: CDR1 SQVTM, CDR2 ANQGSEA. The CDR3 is CSALPSGRYADTQYF.

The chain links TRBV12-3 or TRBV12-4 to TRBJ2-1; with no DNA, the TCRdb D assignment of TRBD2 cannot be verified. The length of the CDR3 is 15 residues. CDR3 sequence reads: CASSSTSGGANEQFF.

CDR3 sequence reads: CASSLSPPRYNEQFF. V is TRBV7-3 and J is TRBJ2-1; there is no DNA to check the TCRdb D call of TRBD2. The germline gives CDR1 SGHTA, CDR2 FQGTGA. CDR3 length: 15 residues.

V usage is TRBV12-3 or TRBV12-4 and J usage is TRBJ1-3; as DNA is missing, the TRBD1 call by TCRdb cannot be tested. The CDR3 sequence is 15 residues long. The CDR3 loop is CASRPGDGVGNTIYF.

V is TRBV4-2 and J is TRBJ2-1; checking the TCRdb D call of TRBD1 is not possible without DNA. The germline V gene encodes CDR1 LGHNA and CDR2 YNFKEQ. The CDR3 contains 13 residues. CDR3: CASSPDRDNEQFF.

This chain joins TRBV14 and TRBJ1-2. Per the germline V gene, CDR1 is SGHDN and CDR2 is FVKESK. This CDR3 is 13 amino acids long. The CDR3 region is CASSQDRLYGYTF.

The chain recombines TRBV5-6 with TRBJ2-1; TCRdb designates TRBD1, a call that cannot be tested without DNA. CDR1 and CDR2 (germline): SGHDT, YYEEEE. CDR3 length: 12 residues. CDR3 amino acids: CASSPTTAEQFF.

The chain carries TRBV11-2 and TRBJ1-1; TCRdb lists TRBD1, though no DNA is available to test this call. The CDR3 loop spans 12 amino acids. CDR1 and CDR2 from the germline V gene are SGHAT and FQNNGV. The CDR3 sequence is CASSFRTLSTFF.

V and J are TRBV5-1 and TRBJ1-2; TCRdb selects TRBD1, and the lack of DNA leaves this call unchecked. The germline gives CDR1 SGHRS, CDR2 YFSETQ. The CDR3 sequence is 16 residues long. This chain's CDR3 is CASSAKTGTFNYGYTF.

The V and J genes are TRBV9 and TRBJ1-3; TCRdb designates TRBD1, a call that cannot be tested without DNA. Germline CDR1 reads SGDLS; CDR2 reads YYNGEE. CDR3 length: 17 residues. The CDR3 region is CASSPGGDKRSGNTIYF.

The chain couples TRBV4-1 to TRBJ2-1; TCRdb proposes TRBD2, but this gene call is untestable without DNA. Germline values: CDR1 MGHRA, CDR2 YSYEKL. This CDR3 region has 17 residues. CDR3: CASSLVAGTSGTNEQFF.

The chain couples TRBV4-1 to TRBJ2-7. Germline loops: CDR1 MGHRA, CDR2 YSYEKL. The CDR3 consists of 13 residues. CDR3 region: CASSPVGLYEQYF.